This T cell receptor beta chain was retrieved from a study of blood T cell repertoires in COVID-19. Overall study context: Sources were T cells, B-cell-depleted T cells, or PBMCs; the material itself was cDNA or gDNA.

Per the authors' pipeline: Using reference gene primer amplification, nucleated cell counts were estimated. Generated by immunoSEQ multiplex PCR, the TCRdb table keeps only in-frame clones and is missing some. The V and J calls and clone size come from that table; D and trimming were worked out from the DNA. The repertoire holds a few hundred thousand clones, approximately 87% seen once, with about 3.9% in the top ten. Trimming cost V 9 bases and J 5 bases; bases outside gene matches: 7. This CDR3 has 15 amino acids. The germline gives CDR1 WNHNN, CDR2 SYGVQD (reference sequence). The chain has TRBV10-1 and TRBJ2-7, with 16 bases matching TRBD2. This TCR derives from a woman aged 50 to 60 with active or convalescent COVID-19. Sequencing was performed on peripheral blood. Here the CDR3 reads CARPGLAGGPHEQYF. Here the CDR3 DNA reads TGCGCCAGACCGGGACTAGCGGGAGGGCCGCACGAGCAGTACTTC.